This T cell receptor (beta chain) was identified during a study of blood T cells in healthy people across ages. This CDR3 has 14 residues. The ends were cut back, 5 bases at V and 11 bases at J, with 21 bases in the middle. The second PCR ran about 6 to 11 cycles with a sample-barcoded 5' primer and J-beta primers. TCRdb recomputed calls from the 5' RACE reads with MiXCR, one row per CDR3 protein. Among some 640,000 distinct CDR3 sequences listed, 25% to 35% were seen once. As for this clonotype: A much larger clone is a single base away; this may be a read error.

The sequenced sample was blood. This TCR came from an elderly woman in good health. The gene calls are TRBV12-3 or TRBV12-4 and TRBJ2-5; D unclear. CDR3 residues: CASSKKSPWDEQYF. Here the CDR3 DNA reads TGTGCCAGCAGTAAGAAGAGCCCCTGGGATGAGCAGTACTTC.